This T cell receptor (beta chain) was identified in a study of T cells after posttransplantation cyclophosphamide. Findings and caveats of the study: Recipient CMV seropositivity and CMV reactivation strongly tracked TRB clonality. Tissue-infiltrating T cells from skin or gut overlapped little with blood T cells.

Germline assignment: CDR1 SEHNR and CDR2 FQNEAQ (reference sequence). The CDR3 is made up of 15 amino acids. V lost 3 bases and J lost 5, with 13 bases in between. This clone has at least ten counts. The antigen is undetermined. This table comes from immunoSEQ multiplex PCR, and its TCRdb copy is limited to in-frame clones, with some not included. This sample comprises roughly 24,000 clones, none seen once only. This TCR derives from a woman aged 55-69 years in good health, CMV-negative, and a related stem cell transplant donor. Sequencing input: PBMCs. This chain connects TRBV7-9 to TRBJ2-2; D might be TRBD1 (5 bases). This CDR3 is CASSLGPTPTGELFF. The CDR3 nucleotides are TGTGCCAGCAGCTTGGGGCCGACTCCGACCGGGGAGCTGTTTTTT.